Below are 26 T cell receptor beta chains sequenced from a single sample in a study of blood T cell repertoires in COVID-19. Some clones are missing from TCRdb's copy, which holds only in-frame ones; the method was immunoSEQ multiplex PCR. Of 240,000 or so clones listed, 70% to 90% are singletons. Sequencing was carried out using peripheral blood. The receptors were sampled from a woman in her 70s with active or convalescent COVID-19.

CDR3: CASSPGTGVYEQYF. For the CDR3, the DNA is TGTGCCAGCAGCCCTGGGACAGGAGTCTACGAGCAGTACTTC. The chain uses TRBV7-6 and TRBJ2-7, with 8 bases that match TRBD1. Germline CDR1 SGHVS, CDR2 FNYEAQ. CDR3 length: 14 amino acids. The junction had 6 bases not matched to a gene; V was cut back by 5 bases and J by 3 bases. Full variable domain (outside the CDR3, taken from reference TRBV7-6 and TRBJ2-7): GAGVSQSPRYKVTKRGQDVALRCDPISGHVSLYWYRQALGQGPEFLTYFNYEAQQDKSGLPNDRFSAERPEGSISTLTIQRTEQRDSAMYRCASSPGTGVYEQYFGPGTRLTVT.

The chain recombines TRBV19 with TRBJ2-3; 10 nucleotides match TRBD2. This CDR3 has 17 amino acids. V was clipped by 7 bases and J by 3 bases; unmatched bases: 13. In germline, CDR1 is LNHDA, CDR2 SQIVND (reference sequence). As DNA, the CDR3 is TGTGCCAGTAACACCGTAAGCGGGGGGGCCGGGACAGATACGCAGTATTTT. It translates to CASNTVSGGAGTDTQYF.

CDR3 in DNA: TGCGCCAGCAGCCAAGTAGAATCGGCGGCTGGCGGCTACACCTTC. Its protein is CASSQVESAAGGYTF. V gene TRBV4-1 combines with J gene TRBJ1-2; unclear D gene. Germline lookup yields CDR1 MGHRA and CDR2 YSYEKL. The CDR3 has 15 amino acids. V was pared by 1 base and J by 8 bases, with 17 bases between.

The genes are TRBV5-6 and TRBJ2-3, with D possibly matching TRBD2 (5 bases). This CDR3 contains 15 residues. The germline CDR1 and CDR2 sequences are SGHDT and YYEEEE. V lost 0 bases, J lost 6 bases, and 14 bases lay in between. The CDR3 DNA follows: TGTGCCAGCAGCTTGGATCGAGGGATGAGCGATACGCAGTATTTT. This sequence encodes CASSLDRGMSDTQYF.

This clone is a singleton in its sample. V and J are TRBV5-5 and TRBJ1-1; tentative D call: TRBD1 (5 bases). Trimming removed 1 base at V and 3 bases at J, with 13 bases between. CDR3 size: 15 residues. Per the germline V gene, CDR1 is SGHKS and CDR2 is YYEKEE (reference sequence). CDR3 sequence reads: CASSLRGWGDTEAFF. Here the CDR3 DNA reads TGTGCCAGCAGCTTGCGGGGATGGGGGGACACTGAAGCTTTCTTT.

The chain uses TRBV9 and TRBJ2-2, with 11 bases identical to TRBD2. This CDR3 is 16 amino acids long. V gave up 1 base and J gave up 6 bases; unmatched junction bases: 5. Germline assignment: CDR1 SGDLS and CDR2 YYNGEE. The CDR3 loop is CASSVLTSGEAGELFF. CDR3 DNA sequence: TGTGCCAGCAGCGTATTGACTAGCGGGGAGGCCGGGGAGCTGTTTTTT. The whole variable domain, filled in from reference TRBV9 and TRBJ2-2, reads DSGVTQTPKHLITATGQRVTLRCSPRSGDLSVYWYQQSLDQGLQFLIQYYNGEERAKGNILERFSAQQFPDLHSELNLSSLELGDSALYFCASSVLTSGEAGELFFGEGSRLTVL.

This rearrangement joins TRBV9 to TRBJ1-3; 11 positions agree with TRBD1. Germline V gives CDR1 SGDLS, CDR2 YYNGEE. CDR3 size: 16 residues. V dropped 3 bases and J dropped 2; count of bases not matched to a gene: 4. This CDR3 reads CASSGGTGGTGNTIYF. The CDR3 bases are TGTGCCAGCAGCGGAGGGACAGGGGGAACTGGAAACACCATATATTTT.

CDR3 loop: CASSFREANSPLHF. The DNA of the CDR3 is TGTGCCAGCAGCTTCCGGGAAGCCAATTCACCCCTCCACTTT. The chain is built from TRBV7-9 and TRBJ1-6; D ambiguous. CDR3 size: 14 residues. V was clipped by 3 bases and J by 7 bases, with 10 bases between them. Germline loops: CDR1 SEHNR, CDR2 FQNEAQ (reference sequence).

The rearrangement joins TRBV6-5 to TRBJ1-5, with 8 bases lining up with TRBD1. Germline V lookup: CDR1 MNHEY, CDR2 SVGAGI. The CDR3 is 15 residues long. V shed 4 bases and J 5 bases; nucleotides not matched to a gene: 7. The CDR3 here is CASSSDRGGYQPQHF. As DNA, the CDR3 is TGTGCCAGCAGTTCAGACAGGGGAGGTTATCAGCCCCAGCATTTT.

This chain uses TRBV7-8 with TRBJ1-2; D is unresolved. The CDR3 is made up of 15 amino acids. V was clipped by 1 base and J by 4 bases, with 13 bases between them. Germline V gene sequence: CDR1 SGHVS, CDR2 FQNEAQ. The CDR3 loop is CASSLGLMGSYGYTF. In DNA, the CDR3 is TGTGCCAGCAGCTTAGGTCTAATGGGCTCCTATGGCTACACCTTC.

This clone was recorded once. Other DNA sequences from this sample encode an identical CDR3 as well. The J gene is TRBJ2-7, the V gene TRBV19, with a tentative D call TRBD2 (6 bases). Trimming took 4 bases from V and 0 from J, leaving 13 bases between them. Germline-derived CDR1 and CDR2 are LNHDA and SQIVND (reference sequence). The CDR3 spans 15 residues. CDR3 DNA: TGTGCCAGTAGTAGGGGGACTGGGAGCTCCTACGAGCAGTACTTC. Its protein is CASSRGTGSSYEQYF.

CDR3 sequence reads: CASSSKGVTGELFF. The CDR3 DNA follows: TGTGCCAGCTCATCCAAAGGGGTGACCGGGGAGCTGTTTTTT. The gene calls are TRBV18 and TRBJ2-2; possible D gene TRBD1, 5 bases. Per the germline V gene, CDR1 is KGHSH and CDR2 is LQKENI. The CDR3 is made up of 14 amino acids. Trimming removed 5 bases at V and 5 bases at J, with 12 bases between.

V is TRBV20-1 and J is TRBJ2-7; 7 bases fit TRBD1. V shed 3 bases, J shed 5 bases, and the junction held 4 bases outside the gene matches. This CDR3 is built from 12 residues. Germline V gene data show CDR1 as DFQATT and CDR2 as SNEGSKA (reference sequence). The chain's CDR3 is CSASRQGNEQYF. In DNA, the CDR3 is TGCAGTGCTAGTCGACAGGGAAACGAGCAGTACTTC.

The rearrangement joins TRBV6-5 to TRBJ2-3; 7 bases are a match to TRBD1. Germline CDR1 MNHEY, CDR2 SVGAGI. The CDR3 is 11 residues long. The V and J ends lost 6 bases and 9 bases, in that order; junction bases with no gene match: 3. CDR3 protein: CASSRQGTQYF. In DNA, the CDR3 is TGTGCCAGCAGCAGACAGGGCACGCAGTATTTT.

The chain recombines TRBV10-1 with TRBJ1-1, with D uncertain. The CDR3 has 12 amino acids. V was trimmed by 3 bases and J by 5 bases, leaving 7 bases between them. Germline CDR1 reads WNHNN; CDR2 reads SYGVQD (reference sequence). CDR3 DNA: TGCGCCAGCAGTGACGGGGTTACTGAAGCTTTCTTT. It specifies CASSDGVTEAFF.

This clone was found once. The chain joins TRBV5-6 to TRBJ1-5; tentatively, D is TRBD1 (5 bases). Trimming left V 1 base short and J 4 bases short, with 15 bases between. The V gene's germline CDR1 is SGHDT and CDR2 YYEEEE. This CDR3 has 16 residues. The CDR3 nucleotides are TGTGCCAGCAGCTTGACCGGAACGGGGGGGAATCAGCCCCAGCATTTT. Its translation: CASSLTGTGGNQPQHF.

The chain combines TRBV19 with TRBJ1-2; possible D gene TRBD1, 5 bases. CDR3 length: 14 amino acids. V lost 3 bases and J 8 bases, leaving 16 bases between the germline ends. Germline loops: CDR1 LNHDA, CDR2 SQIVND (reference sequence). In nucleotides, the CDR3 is TGTGCCAGTAGTATGACAGTTTCCGATATAGGCTACACCTTC. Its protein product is CASSMTVSDIGYTF.

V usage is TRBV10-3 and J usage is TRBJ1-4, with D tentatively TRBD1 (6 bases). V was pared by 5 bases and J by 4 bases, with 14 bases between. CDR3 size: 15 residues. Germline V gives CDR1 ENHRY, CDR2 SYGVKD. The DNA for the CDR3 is TGTGCCATCAGTCAATCGACAGGTATTAATGAAAAACTGTTTTTT. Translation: CAISQSTGINEKLFF.

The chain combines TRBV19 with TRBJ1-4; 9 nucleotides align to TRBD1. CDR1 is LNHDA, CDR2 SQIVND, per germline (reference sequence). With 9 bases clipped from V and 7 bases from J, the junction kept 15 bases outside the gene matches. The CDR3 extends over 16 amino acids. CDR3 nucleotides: TGTGCCAGCAGAAACCGACTGGACAGGGGCAGTGAAAAACTGTTTTTT. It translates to CASRNRLDRGSEKLFF.

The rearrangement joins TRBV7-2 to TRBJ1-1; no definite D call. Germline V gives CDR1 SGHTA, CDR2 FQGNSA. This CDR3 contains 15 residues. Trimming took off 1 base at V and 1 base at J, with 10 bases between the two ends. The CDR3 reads CASSLEAGRNTEAFF. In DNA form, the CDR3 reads TGTGCCAGCAGCTTAGAGGCAGGAAGGAACACTGAAGCTTTCTTT.

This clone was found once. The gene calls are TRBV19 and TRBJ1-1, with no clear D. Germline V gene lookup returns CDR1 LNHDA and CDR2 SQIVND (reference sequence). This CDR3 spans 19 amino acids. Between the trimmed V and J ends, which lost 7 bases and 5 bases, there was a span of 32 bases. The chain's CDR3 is CASISAAGYRGRDRTEAFF. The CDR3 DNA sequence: TGTGCCAGTATTTCCGCAGCCGGTTACCGAGGGAGAGATCGGACTGAAGCTTTCTTT.

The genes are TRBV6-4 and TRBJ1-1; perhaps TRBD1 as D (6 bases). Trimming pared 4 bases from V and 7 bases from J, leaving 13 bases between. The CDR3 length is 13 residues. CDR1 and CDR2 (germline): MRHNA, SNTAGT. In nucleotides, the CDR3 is TGTGCCAGCAGTGTGGAAGTCAGGGGTGAAGCTTTCTTT. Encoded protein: CASSVEVRGEAFF.

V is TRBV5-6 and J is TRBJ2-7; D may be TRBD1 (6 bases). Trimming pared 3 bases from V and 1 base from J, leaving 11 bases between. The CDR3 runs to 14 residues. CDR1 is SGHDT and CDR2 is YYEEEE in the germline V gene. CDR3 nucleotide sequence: TGTGCCAGCAGCTCCCTCGGGACATCCTACGAGCAGTACTTC. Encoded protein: CASSSLGTSYEQYF.

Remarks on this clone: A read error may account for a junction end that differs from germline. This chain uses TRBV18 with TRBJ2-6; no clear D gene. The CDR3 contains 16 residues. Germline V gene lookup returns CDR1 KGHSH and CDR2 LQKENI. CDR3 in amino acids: CASSPPTGTGANVLTF. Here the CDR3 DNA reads TGTGCCAGCTCGCCACCCACCGGTACTGGGGCCAACGTCCTGACTTTC.

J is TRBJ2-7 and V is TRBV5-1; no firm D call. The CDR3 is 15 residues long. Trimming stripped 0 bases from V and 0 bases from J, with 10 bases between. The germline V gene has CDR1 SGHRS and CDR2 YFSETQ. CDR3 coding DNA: TGCGCCAGCAGCTTGGTGGCCACCCCCTCCTACGAGCAGTACTTC. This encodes CASSLVATPSYEQYF.

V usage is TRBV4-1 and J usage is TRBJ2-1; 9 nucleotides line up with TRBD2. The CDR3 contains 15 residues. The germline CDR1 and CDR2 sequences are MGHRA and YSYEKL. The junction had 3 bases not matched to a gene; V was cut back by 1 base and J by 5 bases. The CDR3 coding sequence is TGCGCCAGCAGCCAAGGGCGGGGGGGCAACAATGAGCAGTTCTTC. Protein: CASSQGRGGNNEQFF.